The clone carrying this T cell receptor (beta chain) was picked up many times. No antigen is known for it. TCRdb ran MiXCR on the PCR reads. The sample contains about 40,000 clones, about an eighth of which appear only once. The sample originates from a study of metastatic and nonmetastatic thyroid tumors. Study observations and caveats: Within blood and tumor, benign nodules reportedly had significantly lower TCR beta diversity than malignant thyroid tumors did.

All patients reached thyroid surgery having received no treatment beforehand. Germline CDR1 is SGHNT and CDR2 is YYREEE (reference sequence). Trimming removed 1 base from V and 6 bases from J, with 10 bases in between. This CDR3 is 13 amino acids long. Sequenced: blood. The chain links TRBV5-4 to TRBJ1-1; D gene uncertain. This TCR was recovered from a female donor with papillary thyroid cancer or a benign thyroid nodule (not recorded which). Some clones in this sample may be carry-over from other donors' samples. CDR3 DNA sequence: TGTGCCAGCAGCTTGACCAACAACGCTGAAGCTTTCTTT. Amino acid sequence: CASSLTNNAEAFF.